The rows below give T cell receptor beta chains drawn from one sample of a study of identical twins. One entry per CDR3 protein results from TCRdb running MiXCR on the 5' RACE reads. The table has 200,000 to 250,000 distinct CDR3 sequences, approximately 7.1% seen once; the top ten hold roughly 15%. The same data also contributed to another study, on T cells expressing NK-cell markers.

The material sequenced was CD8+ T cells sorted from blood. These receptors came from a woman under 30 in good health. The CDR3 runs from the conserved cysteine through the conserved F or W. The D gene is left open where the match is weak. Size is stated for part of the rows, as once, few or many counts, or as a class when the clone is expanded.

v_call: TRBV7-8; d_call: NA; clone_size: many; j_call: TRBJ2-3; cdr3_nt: TGTGCCAGCAGCTGGGCTACAGATACGCAGTATTTT; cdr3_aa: CASSWATDTQYF
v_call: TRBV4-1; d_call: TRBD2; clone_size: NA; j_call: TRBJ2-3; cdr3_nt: TGCGCCAGCAGCCTTCCGGGAGCGGGGAGCACAGATACGCAGTATTTT; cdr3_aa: CASSLPGAGSTDTQYF
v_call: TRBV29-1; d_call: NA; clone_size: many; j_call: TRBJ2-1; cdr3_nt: TGCAGCGTTGAAGATCGGTTAAGGGATTCCAATGAGCAGTTCTTC; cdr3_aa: CSVEDRLRDSNEQFF
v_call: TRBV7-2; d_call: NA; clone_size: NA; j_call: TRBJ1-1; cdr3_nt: TGTGCCAGCAGCTTAGGTCGGCTAATGAACACTGAAGCTTTCTTT; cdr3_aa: CASSLGRLMNTEAFF
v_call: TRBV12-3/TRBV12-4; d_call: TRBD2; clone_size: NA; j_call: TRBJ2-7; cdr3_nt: TGTGCCAGCAGTTCCGGGACTAGTTACTACGAGCAGTACTTC; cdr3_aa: CASSSGTSYYEQYF
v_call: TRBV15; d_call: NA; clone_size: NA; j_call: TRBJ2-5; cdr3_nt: TGTGCCACCAGCAGAGAAGTCGGACAGCGTCAAGAGACCCAGTACTTC; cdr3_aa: CATSREVGQRQETQYF
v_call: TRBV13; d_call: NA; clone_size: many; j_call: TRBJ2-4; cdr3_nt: TGTGCCAGCAGCCGGACCTTCGTATCCGGGACACCAAAACGGGGAGCCAAAAACATTCAGTACTTC; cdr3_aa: CASSRTFVSGTPKRGAKNIQYF
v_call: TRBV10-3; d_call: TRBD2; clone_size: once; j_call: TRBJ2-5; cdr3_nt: TGTGCCATCCGGACTAGCGGGGATGAGACCCAGTACTTC; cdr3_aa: CAIRTSGDETQYF
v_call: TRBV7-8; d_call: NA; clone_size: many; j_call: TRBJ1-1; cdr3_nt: TGTGCCAGCAGCTTGCCCGGGGGTGACACTGAAGCTTTCTTT; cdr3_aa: CASSLPGGDTEAFF
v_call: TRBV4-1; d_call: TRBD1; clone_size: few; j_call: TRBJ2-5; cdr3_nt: TGCGCCAGCAGCTTTCGACAGGGTCAAGAGACCCAGTACTTC; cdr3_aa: CASSFRQGQETQYF
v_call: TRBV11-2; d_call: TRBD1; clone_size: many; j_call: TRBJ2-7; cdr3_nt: TGTGCCAGCAGCTTAGGACAGGGTCGGATCGAGCAGTACTTC; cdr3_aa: CASSLGQGRIEQYF
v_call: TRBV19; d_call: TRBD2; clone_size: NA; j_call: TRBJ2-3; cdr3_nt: TGTGCCAGTAGTCCCGAGGAGCGGGGCAACACAGATACGCAGTATTTT; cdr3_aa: CASSPEERGNTDTQYF
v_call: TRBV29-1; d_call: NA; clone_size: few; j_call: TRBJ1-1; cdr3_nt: TGCAGCGCGCCTCCCTCATTGTCGGACACTGAAGCTTTCTTT; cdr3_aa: CSAPPSLSDTEAFF
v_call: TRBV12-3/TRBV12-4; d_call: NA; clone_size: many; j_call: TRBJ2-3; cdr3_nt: TGTGCCAGCACCTCGCCCGGTGGGAGCACAGATACGCAGTATTTT; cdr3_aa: CASTSPGGSTDTQYF
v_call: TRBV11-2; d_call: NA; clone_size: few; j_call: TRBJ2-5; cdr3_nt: TGTGCCAGCAGCCCTAGGAGGGGGCCCTGGTGGGAGACCCAGTACTTC; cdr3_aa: CASSPRRGPWWETQYF
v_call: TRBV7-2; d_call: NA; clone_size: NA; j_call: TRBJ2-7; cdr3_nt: TGTGCCAGCAGCGCGTCAGGAGTTGTGCACGAGCAGTACTTC; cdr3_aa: CASSASGVVHEQYF
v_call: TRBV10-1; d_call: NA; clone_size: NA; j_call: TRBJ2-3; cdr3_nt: TGCGCCAGCAGCGTCAGTGACCCTAGCACAGATACGCAGTATTTT; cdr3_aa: CASSVSDPSTDTQYF
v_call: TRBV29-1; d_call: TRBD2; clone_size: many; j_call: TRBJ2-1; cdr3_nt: TGCAGCACCGGGACTAGCACTGAGCAGTTCTTC; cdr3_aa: CSTGTSTEQFF
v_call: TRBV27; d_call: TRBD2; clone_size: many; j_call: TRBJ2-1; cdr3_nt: TGTGCCAGCAGTTTAGCTGGGGGAGGGGTCAATGAGCAGTTCTTC; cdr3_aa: CASSLAGGGVNEQFF
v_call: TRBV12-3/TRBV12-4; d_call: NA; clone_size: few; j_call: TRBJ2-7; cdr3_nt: TGTGCCAGCAGTTTATACGCAGGGGAACTATACGAGCAGTACTTC; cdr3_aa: CASSLYAGELYEQYF